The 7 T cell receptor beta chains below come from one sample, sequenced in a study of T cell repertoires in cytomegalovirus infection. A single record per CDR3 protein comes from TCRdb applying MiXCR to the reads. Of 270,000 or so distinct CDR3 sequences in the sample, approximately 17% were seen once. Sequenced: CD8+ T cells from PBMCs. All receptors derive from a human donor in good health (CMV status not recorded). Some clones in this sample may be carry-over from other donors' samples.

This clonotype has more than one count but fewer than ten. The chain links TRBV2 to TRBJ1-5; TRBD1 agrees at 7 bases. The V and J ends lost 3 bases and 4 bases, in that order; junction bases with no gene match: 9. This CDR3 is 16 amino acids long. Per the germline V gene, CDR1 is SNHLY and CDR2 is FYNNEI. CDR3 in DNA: TGTGCCAGCAGTGACAACAGGGGTTATCGGAATCAGCCCCAGCATTTT. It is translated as CASSDNRGYRNQPQHF.

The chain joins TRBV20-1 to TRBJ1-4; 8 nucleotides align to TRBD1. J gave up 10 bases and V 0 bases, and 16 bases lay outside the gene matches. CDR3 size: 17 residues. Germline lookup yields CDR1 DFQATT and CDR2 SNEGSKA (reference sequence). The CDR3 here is CSARDLWLTQGGAKLFF. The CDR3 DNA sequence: TGCAGTGCTAGAGATCTTTGGCTGACACAGGGGGGCGCAAAACTGTTTTTT.

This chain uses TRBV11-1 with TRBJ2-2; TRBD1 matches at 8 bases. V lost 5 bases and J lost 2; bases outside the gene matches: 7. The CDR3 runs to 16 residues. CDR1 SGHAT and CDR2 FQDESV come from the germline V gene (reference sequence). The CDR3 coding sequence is TGTGCCAGCAGCCTGTGGGGACAGGACAACACCGGGGAGCTGTTTTTT. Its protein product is CASSLWGQDNTGELFF.

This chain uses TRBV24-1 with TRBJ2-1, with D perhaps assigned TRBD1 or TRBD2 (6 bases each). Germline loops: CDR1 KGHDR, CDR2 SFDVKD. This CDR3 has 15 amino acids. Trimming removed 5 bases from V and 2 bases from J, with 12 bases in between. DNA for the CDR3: TGTGCCACCAGTGGTGGAGGGGGAGCCTACAATGAGCAGTTCTTC. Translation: CATSGGGGAYNEQFF.

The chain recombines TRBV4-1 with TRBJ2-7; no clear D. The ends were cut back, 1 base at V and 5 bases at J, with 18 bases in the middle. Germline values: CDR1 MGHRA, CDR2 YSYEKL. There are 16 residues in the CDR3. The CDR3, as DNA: TGCGCCAGCAGCCAAGGGAAAAGGTGGGCTGGCGACGAGCAGTACTTC. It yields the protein CASSQGKRWAGDEQYF.

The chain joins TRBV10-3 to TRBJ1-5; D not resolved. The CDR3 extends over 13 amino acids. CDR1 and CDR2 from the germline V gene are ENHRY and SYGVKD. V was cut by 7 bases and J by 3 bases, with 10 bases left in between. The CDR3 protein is CAITQEYNQPQHF. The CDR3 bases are TGTGCCATCACCCAGGAATACAATCAGCCCCAGCATTTT.

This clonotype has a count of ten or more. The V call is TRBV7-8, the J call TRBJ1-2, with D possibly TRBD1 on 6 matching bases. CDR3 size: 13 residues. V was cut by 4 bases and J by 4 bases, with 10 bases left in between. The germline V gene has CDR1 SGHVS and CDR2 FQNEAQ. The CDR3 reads CASSSGQTYGYTF. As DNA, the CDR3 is TGTGCCAGCAGCTCGGGACAAACCTATGGCTACACCTTC.